One sample yielded the 26 T cell receptor beta chains listed below, sequenced in a study of STAT5B mutations in CD4+ large granular lymphocyte leukemia. Measured with immunoSEQ multiplex PCR; TCRdb has only the in-frame clones, and not every one. This sample has fewer than 45,000 clones; over 70% occur once, and the top ten carry less than 0.7%. The sequenced material came from CD4+ T cells from blood buffy coats. These receptors were taken from a human donor in good health.

This clone was recorded once. The V and J genes are TRBV7-2 and TRBJ2-3, with D possibly matching TRBD2 (5 bases). CDR3 length: 15 residues. Trimming removed 5 bases from V and 4 bases from J, with 16 bases in between. Germline V lookup: CDR1 SGHTA, CDR2 FQGNSA. CDR3 DNA sequence: TGTGCCAGCAGCGTCTGGGGAGCCCTCCCAGATACGCAGTATTTT. Protein product: CASSVWGALPDTQYF. The whole variable domain, remainder taken from reference TRBV7-2 and TRBJ2-3, is GAGVSQSPSNKVTEKGKDVELRCDPISGHTALYWYRQSLGQGLEFLIYFQGNSAPDKSGLPSDRFSAERTGGSVSTLTIQRTQQEDSAVYLCASSVWGALPDTQYFGPGTRLTVL.

J is TRBJ1-5 and V is TRBV6-5; D is undetermined. V was cut by 6 bases and J by 10 bases, with 16 bases left in between. The CDR3 extends over 13 amino acids. Germline CDR1 reads MNHEY; CDR2 reads SVGAGI. The CDR3 coding sequence is TGTGCCAGCAGAAGACGGCGCAATGAACCCCAGCATTTT. Residues: CASRRRRNEPQHF.

This chain links TRBV6-5 with TRBJ2-7; 10 bases line up with TRBD1. Per the germline V gene, CDR1 is MNHEY and CDR2 is SVGAGI. The length of the CDR3 is 13 residues. After removal of 6 bases from V and 5 bases from J, the junction contained 4 bases not matched to a gene. The CDR3 nucleotides are TGTGCCAGCAGATTGGGACAGGGGAACGAGCAGTACTTC. As protein: CASRLGQGNEQYF.

The chain combines TRBV5-6 with TRBJ2-3; no clear D gene. V lost 4 bases and J 6 bases, leaving 6 bases between the germline ends. CDR1 and CDR2 (germline): SGHDT, YYEEEE. The CDR3 totals 11 residues. CDR3 DNA: TGTGCCAGCAGCCGACGGGATACGCAGTATTTT. Translation: CASSRRDTQYF.

This chain links TRBV10-1 with TRBJ2-6; TRBD2 might be the D (5 bases). Germline CDR1 WNHNN, CDR2 SYGVQD (reference sequence). The V end lost 3 bases, the J end lost 0 bases, and 9 bases lay between the germline ends. The CDR3 contains 16 residues. In DNA, the CDR3 is TGCGCCAGCAGTGAAGGGAGAAACTCTGGGGCCAACGTCCTGACTTTC. It codes for CASSEGRNSGANVLTF.

The V call is TRBV19, the J call TRBJ1-1; maybe TRBD1 (5 bases). CDR1 is LNHDA, CDR2 SQIVND, per germline (reference sequence). The CDR3 consists of 14 residues. V was clipped by 7 bases and J by 0 bases, with 12 bases between them. The CDR3, as DNA: TGTGCCAGTATCGCGGGACGGATGAACACTGAAGCTTTCTTT. Encoded protein: CASIAGRMNTEAFF.

V usage is TRBV11-2 and J usage is TRBJ1-2, with 8 bases lining up with TRBD1. Germline-derived CDR1 and CDR2 are SGHAT and FQNNGV. This CDR3 spans 17 amino acids. J was trimmed by 1 base and V by 2 bases; bases with no gene match: 9. The CDR3 spells CASSLPPGQGSNYGYTF. As DNA, the CDR3 is TGTGCCAGCAGCTTACCCCCCGGACAGGGCAGTAACTATGGCTACACCTTC.

By proportion, this clone is medium-sized. This chain joins TRBV30 and TRBJ1-1; 8 bases line up with TRBD1. CDR1 is GTSNPN and CDR2 is SVGIG in the germline V gene (reference sequence). This CDR3 has 11 amino acids. V lost 1 base and J lost 11; bases outside the gene matches: 3. The CDR3 sequence: CAWSERDRAFF. The CDR3 DNA is TGTGCCTGGAGTGAAAGGGACAGGGCTTTCTTT.

The chain carries TRBV20-1 and TRBJ2-7; TRBD2 aligns across 7 bases. This CDR3 comprises 11 residues. V trimming: 7 bases; J trimming: 5 bases; junction bases outside the gene matches: 5. Germline loops: CDR1 DFQATT, CDR2 SNEGSKA (reference sequence). The chain's CDR3 is CSVGGGNEQYF. As DNA, the CDR3 is TGCAGTGTGGGGGGGGGAAACGAGCAGTACTTC.

Regarding this clone: This CDR3 is also generated by other DNA sequences in the sample. The rearrangement links TRBV6-5 to TRBJ2-5; maybe TRBD2 (5 bases). The CDR3 runs 14 residues. Trimming removed 0 bases at V and 4 bases at J, with 9 bases between. Germline-derived CDR1 and CDR2 are MNHEY and SVGAGI. CDR3: CASSYSITRETQYF. The CDR3 DNA follows: TGTGCCAGCAGTTACTCGATTACTAGAGAGACCCAGTACTTC.

The rearrangement uses TRBV18 and TRBJ2-5, with 9 nucleotides matching TRBD2. The CDR3 loop spans 16 amino acids. The V gene's germline CDR1 is KGHSH and CDR2 LQKENI. Trimming took 2 bases from V and 4 from J; bases not matched to a gene: 8. The CDR3 reads CASSPSESGGTETQYF. CDR3 nucleotide sequence: TGTGCCAGCTCACCATCGGAAAGCGGGGGGACAGAGACCCAGTACTTC.

This chain joins TRBV7-8 and TRBJ2-5; D remains ambiguous. The V and J ends lost 5 bases and 5 bases respectively, with 18 bases between them. This CDR3 spans 15 amino acids. Germline V CDR1 and CDR2: SGHVS, FQNEAQ. CDR3 nucleotide sequence: TGTGCCAGCAGCCGTCAGGTGCCTCCCGGGGAGACCCAGTACTTC. Translating gives CASSRQVPPGETQYF.

This clone appeared once. The rearrangement joins TRBV5-1 to TRBJ2-3; TRBD1 might be the D (8 bases). The CDR3 is made up of 17 amino acids. Germline V CDR1 and CDR2: SGHRS, YFSETQ. Trimming shortened V by 5 bases and J by 4 bases, and 23 bases separated the two germline ends. As DNA, the CDR3 is TGCGCCAGCAGTCTCGGGGGGAGTCAGGGGGCGGCAGATACGCAGTATTTT. It specifies CASSLGGSQGAADTQYF.

The V and J genes are TRBV2 and TRBJ2-4; D uncertain. Germline V gene lookup returns CDR1 SNHLY and CDR2 FYNNEI. V was pared by 1 base and J by 2 bases, with 9 bases between. The CDR3 loop spans 15 amino acids. CDR3 residues: CASSEDILTKNIQYF. In DNA, the CDR3 is TGTGCCAGCAGTGAAGACATTCTAACCAAAAACATTCAGTACTTC.

Within the sample, this clone is medium-sized. The sample has other DNA sequences that encode this CDR3 too. The J gene is TRBJ1-5, the V gene TRBV4-1; D call uncertain. The CDR3 covers 16 residues. The germline CDR1 and CDR2 sequences are MGHRA and YSYEKL. V was shortened by 0 bases and J by 4 bases, with 13 bases between the two germline ends. CDR3 sequence (DNA): TGCGCCAGCAGCCAAGATGGAGGGATAGGTAATCAGCCCCAGCATTTT. Residues: CASSQDGGIGNQPQHF.

The chain is built from TRBV2 and TRBJ2-1; 9 bases match TRBD1. Looked up from germline, CDR1 is SNHLY and CDR2 is FYNNEI. The CDR3 has 14 residues. V lost 6 bases to trimming and J lost 6 bases; unmatched junction nucleotides: 6. Written as DNA, the CDR3 is TGTGCCAGCAGCAGGGACAGGGCCCCCAATGAGCAGTTCTTC. Translating it yields CASSRDRAPNEQFF. Together with reference TRBV2 and TRBJ2-1, the CDR3 gives the full variable domain: EPEVTQTPSHQVTQMGQEVILRCVPISNHLYFYWYRQILGQKVEFLVSFYNNEISEKSEIFDDQFSVERPDGSNFTLKIRSTKLEDSAMYFCASSRDRAPNEQFFGPGTRLTVL.

The gene calls are TRBV9 and TRBJ2-1; 8 bases line up with TRBD2. This CDR3 comprises 16 residues. CDR1 is SGDLS, CDR2 YYNGEE, per germline. Trimming at V came to 0 bases and at J to 7 bases, leaving 9 bases not matched to a gene. The CDR3 bases are TGTGCCAGCAGCGTAGTAGTGGGACTAGGTCGGAATGAGCAGTTCTTC. This sequence encodes CASSVVVGLGRNEQFF.

The chain couples TRBV5-1 to TRBJ1-1; D is ambiguous. This CDR3 contains 13 residues. Germline V gives CDR1 SGHRS, CDR2 YFSETQ. Trimming pared 0 bases from V and 6 bases from J, leaving 9 bases between. The CDR3 loop is CASSLGEGAEAFF. CDR3 nucleotides: TGCGCCAGCAGCTTGGGGGAGGGCGCTGAAGCTTTCTTT.

This clone was counted only a few times. V and J are TRBV19 and TRBJ2-4; 8 bases are shared with TRBD2. CDR1 LNHDA and CDR2 SQIVND come from the germline V gene (reference sequence). V lost 8 bases to trimming and J lost 0 bases; unmatched junction nucleotides: 9. The CDR3 spans 16 residues. The DNA of the CDR3 is TGTGCCAGTGCCTACTTTAGCGGGAAAGCCAAAAACATTCAGTACTTC. Translated, it gives CASAYFSGKAKNIQYF.

CDR3 in DNA: TGTGCCAGCAGCTTAGCTAGAACCCCCCAAGATACGCAGTATTTT. It yields the protein CASSLARTPQDTQYF. The chain joins TRBV7-6 to TRBJ2-3; D gene unclear. CDR1 SGHVS and CDR2 FNYEAQ come from the germline V gene. The CDR3 loop spans 15 amino acids. Between the trimmed V and J ends, which lost 0 bases and 5 bases, there was a span of 12 bases.

The rearrangement uses TRBV7-6 and TRBJ2-2; TRBD1 matches at 9 bases. This CDR3 contains 16 residues. V lost 1 base to trimming and J lost 5 bases; unmatched junction nucleotides: 5. The germline V gene encodes CDR1 SGHVS and CDR2 FNYEAQ. In DNA, the CDR3 is TGTGCCAGCAGCTTAGGTGGACAGGGGATAACCGGGGAGCTGTTTTTT. Amino acid sequence: CASSLGGQGITGELFF.

The chain uses TRBV6-6 and TRBJ2-3; maybe TRBD1 (6 bases). V gave up 6 bases and J gave up 2 bases, with 12 bases separating them. Germline V gene lookup returns CDR1 MNHNY and CDR2 SVGAGI (reference sequence). The CDR3 covers 14 residues. The CDR3 nucleotides are TGTGCCAGCAGGCCTACAGGGAACACAGATACGCAGTATTTT. It codes for CASRPTGNTDTQYF.

The rearrangement joins TRBV6-1 to TRBJ1-1; 9 nucleotides agree with TRBD1. CDR3 length: 15 amino acids. V shed 6 bases and J 11 bases; nucleotides not matched to a gene: 16. Germline CDR1 MNHNS, CDR2 SASEGT. The CDR3 sequence is CASRGPGQGAVGAFF. The CDR3 coding sequence is TGTGCCAGCAGAGGTCCGGGACAGGGCGCTGTTGGGGCTTTCTTT.

This rearrangement joins TRBV12-2 to TRBJ2-3. TRBV12-2 is reported as a pseudogene. CDR3 length: 20 amino acids. In nucleotides, the CDR3 is TGTGCAAGTCGCTTATCGAAGGGGGGAGGCTTCGCCGCAAGCACAGATACGCAGTATTTT. Translating gives CASRLSKGGGFAASTDTQYF.

This clone turned up a few times. The chain links TRBV2 to TRBJ1-5; D not certain. The CDR3 spans 13 residues. Germline V gene lookup returns CDR1 SNHLY and CDR2 FYNNEI. The V end was cut by 8 bases, the J end by 4 bases, with 12 bases between. The CDR3 coding sequence is TGTGCCAGCGGTCAGGAAGGAAATCAGCCCCAGCATTTT. As protein: CASGQEGNQPQHF. The variable domain in full, completed from reference TRBV2 and TRBJ1-5, reads EPEVTQTPSHQVTQMGQEVILRCVPISNHLYFYWYRQILGQKVEFLVSFYNNEISEKSEIFDDQFSVERPDGSNFTLKIRSTKLEDSAMYFCASGQEGNQPQHFGDGTRLSIL.

This chain joins TRBV7-9 and TRBJ1-2; D not resolved. The CDR3 extends over 14 amino acids. Germline assignment: CDR1 SEHNR and CDR2 FQNEAQ (reference sequence). V lost 5 bases and J lost 2, with 12 bases in between. CDR3: CASSPVSGNYGYTF. CDR3 bases: TGTGCCAGCAGCCCCGTCAGTGGGAACTATGGCTACACCTTC.